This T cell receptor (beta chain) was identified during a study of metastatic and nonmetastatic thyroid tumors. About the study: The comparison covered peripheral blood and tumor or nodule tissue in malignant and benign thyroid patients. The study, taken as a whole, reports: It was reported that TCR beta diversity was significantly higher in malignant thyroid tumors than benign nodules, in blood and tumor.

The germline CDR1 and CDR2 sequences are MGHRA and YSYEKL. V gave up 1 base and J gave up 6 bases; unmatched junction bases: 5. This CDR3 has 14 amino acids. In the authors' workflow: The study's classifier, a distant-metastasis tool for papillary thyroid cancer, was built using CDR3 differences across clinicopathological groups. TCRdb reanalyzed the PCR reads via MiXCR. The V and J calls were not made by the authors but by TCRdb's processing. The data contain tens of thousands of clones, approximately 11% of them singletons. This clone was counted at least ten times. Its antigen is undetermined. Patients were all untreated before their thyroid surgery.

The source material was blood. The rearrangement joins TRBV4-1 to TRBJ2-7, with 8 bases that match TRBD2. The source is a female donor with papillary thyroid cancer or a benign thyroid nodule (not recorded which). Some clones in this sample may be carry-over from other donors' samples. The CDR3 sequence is CASSQAGGFAEQYF. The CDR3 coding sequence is TGCGCCAGCAGCCAAGCGGGAGGGTTCGCCGAGCAGTACTTC.